The clone carrying this T cell receptor (beta chain) was seen only a few times. Its antigen is currently unknown. The sample originates from a study of cytomegalovirus exposure and HLA in healthy donors. Findings of the study overall: Productive status was seen about 90% or about 30% of the time for most TCR beta V segments in an earlier analysis. TCR beta V- and J-gene trimming was later associated with a missense DCLRE1C variant.

The V and J ends lost 4 bases and 2 bases, in that order; junction bases with no gene match: 8. Per germline, CDR1 SGHDT and CDR2 YYEEEE. The CDR3 totals 15 residues. PCR primers comprised 60 Vbeta and 13 Jbeta primers. In the authors' methods: Some 80 million unique TCR beta chains, 8.5 million to 14 million shared, were counted in a later analysis. The method was immunoSEQ multiplex PCR; TCRdb's version includes in-frame clones alone and lacks a portion of them. V, J and clone size were drawn from that table, and D and trimming were deduced from the DNA. The sample yields around 120,000 clones, over 65% seen once. It was healthy bone marrow donors who served as donors.

Sequencing was done on a sample of PBMCs. This clonotype was obtained from a man aged 18 to 30 in good health and CMV-seronegative. The V gene is TRBV5-6, the J gene TRBJ2-7; 8 bases are a match to TRBD2. CDR3 protein: CASSPQPGGPYEQYF. DNA for the CDR3: TGTGCCAGCAGCCCCCAGCCGGGGGGGCCCTACGAGCAGTACTTC.